This T cell receptor (beta chain) came from a study of cytomegalovirus exposure and HLA in healthy donors. The PCR contained 60 Vbeta and 13 Jbeta primers. Some clones are missing from TCRdb's copy, which holds only in-frame ones; the method was immunoSEQ multiplex PCR. This table has about 180,000 clones, about four fifths appearing once. As for this clone: The antigen is not known.

Study-level results: Overall, some 160 TCR beta chains were annotated as cytomegalovirus-associated. A later analysis reported that several of the most significant clusters appeared to be linked to common viral pathogens, among them Epstein-Barr virus. A later analysis showed HLA-associated TCR beta chains outstripping equally common others in clonal expansion. Fewer N-insertions than the roughly 600-donor mean were reportedly shown by an Asian-associated ancestry cluster in a later analysis.

The CDR3 length is 15 residues. V dropped 9 bases and J dropped 4 bases, with 21 bases sitting between them. Looked up from germline, CDR1 is MDHEN and CDR2 is SYDVKM. The specimen sequenced was PBMCs. This chain links TRBV28 with TRBJ2-5; possible D gene TRBD1, 6 bases. This receptor was identified in a boy aged 2 to 10 in good health and CMV-seronegative. CDR3 amino acids: CASTIPGQGVETQYF. DNA of the CDR3: TGTGCCAGTACGATTCCGGGACAAGGGGTAGAGACCCAGTACTTC. Combining the CDR3 with reference TRBV28 and TRBJ2-5 gives the whole variable domain DVKVTQSSRYLVKRTGEKVFLECVQDMDHENMFWYRQDPGLGLRLIYFSYDVKMKEKGDIPEGYSVSREKKERFSLILESASTNQTSMYLCASTIPGQGVETQYFGPGTRLLVL.